Listed below are T cell receptor beta chains from one sample, sequenced in a study of CD8 T cells in Susac syndrome. TCRdb fed the immunoSEQ multiplex PCR reads into MiXCR, producing one record per CDR3 protein. The table includes about 200,000 distinct CDR3 sequences, approximately 94% detected once. Sample: CD4+ T cells from PBMCs. These receptors all stem from a human donor with multiple sclerosis. The CDR3 runs from the conserved cysteine through the conserved F or W. D genes are given only for firm matches. Clone size appears in some rows only: once, few, many, or a class for an expanded clone.

clone_size,d_call,v_call,j_call,cdr3_aa,cdr3_nt
-,-,TRBV2,TRBJ1-6,CASRGRENSPLHF,TGTGCCAGCAGGGGCAGGGAAAATTCACCCCTCCACTTT
-,-,TRBV30,TRBJ1-3,CAWTPLPGGFVGNTIYF,TGTGCCTGGACCCCCTTGCCCGGGGGTTTCGTCGGAAACACCATATATTTT
-,TRBD1,TRBV7-9,TRBJ2-5,CASSVRGQGAETQYF,TGTGCCAGCAGTGTGAGGGGGCAGGGAGCAGAGACCCAGTACTTC
-,TRBD1,TRBV29-1,TRBJ2-7,CSVLGRDRGSYEQYF,TGCAGCGTCCTGGGCCGGGACAGGGGATCCTACGAGCAGTACTTC
-,TRBD1,TRBV7-2,TRBJ1-2,CASRSDRDYGYTF,TGTGCCTCTAGATCGGACAGGGACTATGGCTACACCTTC
-,-,TRBV29-1,TRBJ1-3,CSAGPTSGNTIYF,TGCAGCGCCGGACCGACCTCTGGAAACACCATATATTTT
-,-,TRBV3-1,TRBJ2-3,CASSALPSTDTQYF,TGTGCCAGCAGCGCACTCCCGAGCACAGATACGCAGTATTTT
once,-,TRBV9,TRBJ1-2,CASSVGQGKYGYTF,TGTGCCAGCAGCGTAGGGCAGGGGAAATATGGCTACACCTTC
once,TRBD1,TRBV5-6,TRBJ1-1,CASSGGTVTWNTEAFF,TGTGCCAGCAGCGGGGGGACAGTGACTTGGAACACTGAAGCTTTCTTT
-,-,TRBV30,TRBJ1-2,CAWSVATGWHGYTF,TGTGCCTGGAGTGTTGCCACAGGGTGGCATGGCTACACCTTC
-,TRBD1,TRBV12-5,TRBJ2-3,CASGLGDRGLEDTQYF,TGTGCTAGTGGTTTGGGGGACAGGGGGTTGGAAGATACGCAGTATTTT
few,-,TRBV19,TRBJ2-7,CASSGRQTYEQYF,TGTGCCAGTAGCGGACGACAGACCTACGAGCAGTACTTC
-,-,TRBV5-1,TRBJ2-7,CASSLDLSYEQYF,TGCGCCAGCAGCTTGGACTTATCCTACGAGCAGTACTTC
-,-,TRBV30,TRBJ2-2,CAWSVQGGTGELFF,TGTGCCTGGAGTGTCCAGGGAGGAACCGGGGAGCTGTTTTTT
once,TRBD1,TRBV12-3/TRBV12-4,TRBJ2-7,CASLPSGQHYEQYF,TGTGCCAGTCTACCCTCGGGACAGCACTACGAGCAGTACTTC
-,TRBD1,TRBV30,TRBJ2-7,CAWSRTGGGEQYF,TGTGCCTGGAGCCGGACAGGGGGCGGCGAGCAGTACTTC
-,TRBD1,TRBV28,TRBJ1-2,CASSSPGQSSYGYTF,TGTGCCAGCAGTTCCCCGGGACAGAGTTCCTATGGCTACACCTTC
-,-,TRBV11-1,TRBJ2-7,CASSWGGTGYEQYF,TGTGCCAGCAGCTGGGGGGGGACAGGCTACGAGCAGTACTTC
-,TRBD2,TRBV6-5,TRBJ2-3,CASRLLAGSTDTQYF,TGTGCCAGCAGGTTACTAGCGGGGTCCACAGATACGCAGTATTTT
-,-,TRBV5-4,TRBJ1-2,CASSTQGGGSDGYTF,TGTGCCAGCAGCACCCAAGGGGGGGGGTCGGATGGCTACACCTTC
-,-,TRBV29-1,TRBJ1-2,CSVGDQGRHTF,TGCAGCGTCGGAGATCAGGGGAGGCACACCTTC
-,-,TRBV5-4,TRBJ1-2,CASSFWDVGGYTF,TGTGCCAGCAGCTTCTGGGACGTTGGTGGCTACACCTTC
-,-,TRBV7-2,TRBJ1-1,CASSFLGSQSSAFF,TGTGCCAGCAGCTTTTTGGGGTCTCAGTCGTCGGCTTTCTTT
-,TRBD1,TRBV28,TRBJ1-5,CASSTGGSGNQPQHF,TGTGCCAGCAGTACAGGGGGATCGGGCAATCAGCCCCAGCATTTT
-,-,TRBV10-3,TRBJ2-1,CAISDQPQYNEQFF,TGTGCCATCAGTGACCAGCCCCAATACAATGAGCAGTTCTTC
-,-,TRBV12-3/TRBV12-4,TRBJ2-4,CASSLVTGTIQYF,TGTGCCAGCAGTTTAGTCACTGGAACCATTCAGTACTTC
-,TRBD1,TRBV20-1,TRBJ2-7,CSAIGDRATYEQYF,TGCAGTGCCATAGGGGACAGGGCCACCTACGAGCAGTACTTC
-,-,TRBV30,TRBJ1-1,CAWTIKAGTEAFF,TGTGCCTGGACGATCAAGGCGGGCACTGAAGCTTTCTTT
-,-,TRBV5-1,TRBJ2-6,CASSPTTSGANVLTF,TGCGCCAGCAGCCCGACCACTTCTGGGGCCAACGTCCTGACTTTC
-,TRBD1,TRBV6-6,TRBJ1-5,CASSSTGGTGQPQHF,TGTGCCAGCAGTTCGACAGGGGGTACAGGACAGCCCCAGCATTTT
-,-,TRBV30,TRBJ1-1,CAWTPPPGGLRAFF,TGTGCCTGGACCCCACCGCCCGGGGGGTTGCGAGCTTTCTTT
-,TRBD1,TRBV20-1,TRBJ1-4,CSAREMTGPEKLFF,TGCAGTGCTAGAGAAATGACAGGGCCTGAAAAACTGTTTTTT
-,-,TRBV30,TRBJ2-7,CAWSSLRWQTTYEQYF,TGTGCCTGGAGTTCCCTCAGGTGGCAAACAACCTACGAGCAGTACTTC
-,TRBD2,TRBV20-1,TRBJ2-1,CSASGGFPYNEQFF,TGCAGTGCTAGCGGGGGGTTCCCCTACAATGAGCAGTTCTTC
-,-,TRBV15,TRBJ2-1,CATSTGDWGNEQFF,TGTGCCACCAGCACCGGGGACTGGGGCAATGAGCAGTTCTTC
-,TRBD1,TRBV12-3/TRBV12-4,TRBJ2-3,CASQGQGVTDTQYF,TGTGCCAGCCAGGGACAGGGGGTCACAGATACGCAGTATTTT
-,-,TRBV5-1,TRBJ1-2,CASSFVGGREDGYTF,TGCGCCAGCAGCTTCGTAGGGGGGCGTGAAGATGGCTACACCTTC
-,-,TRBV24-1,TRBJ2-5,CATSDFSDYQETQYF,TGTGCCACCAGTGATTTTTCTGATTACCAAGAGACCCAGTACTTC
few,-,TRBV12-3/TRBV12-4,TRBJ2-1,CASSFGQGSYNEQFF,TGTGCCAGCAGTTTCGGGCAGGGGTCCTACAATGAGCAGTTCTTC
-,-,TRBV20-1,TRBJ1-2,CSASLDYGYTF,TGCAGTGCTAGTCTGGACTATGGCTACACCTTC
-,-,TRBV6-2/TRBV6-3,TRBJ1-5,CASGHRINSNQPQHF,TGTGCCAGCGGCCACAGAATTAATAGCAATCAGCCCCAGCATTTT
-,TRBD1,TRBV3-1,TRBJ2-7,CASSLKPGQGAGEQYF,TGTGCCAGCAGCCTAAAACCGGGACAGGGGGCCGGGGAGCAGTACTTC
-,TRBD2,TRBV30,TRBJ2-1,CAWSVQGSGGRQTLF,TGTGCCTGGAGTGTACAAGGTAGCGGGGGCCGTCAGACCCTCTTC
-,TRBD1,TRBV7-7,TRBJ2-5,CASSLGPRDRETQYF,TGTGCCAGCAGCTTAGGCCCCCGGGACAGGGAGACCCAGTACTTC
once,TRBD2,TRBV28,TRBJ2-1,CASTLLAGDYNEQFF,TGTGCCAGCACCCTACTAGCGGGGGACTACAATGAGCAGTTCTTC
-,-,TRBV2,TRBJ2-1,CASSEEVLNEQFF,TGTGCCAGCAGTGAAGAGGTCCTCAATGAGCAGTTCTTC
-,TRBD1,TRBV5-1,TRBJ2-5,CASSNRGQGGETQYF,TGCGCCAGCAGCAACAGGGGACAGGGCGGGGAGACCCAGTACTTC
few,-,TRBV6-2/TRBV6-3,TRBJ2-3,CASSYRPETDTQYF,TGTGCCAGCAGTTACCGGCCTGAGACAGATACGCAGTATTTT
-,TRBD1,TRBV27,TRBJ1-2,CASSLTGVRNYGYTF,TGTGCCAGCAGTTTGACAGGGGTCAGGAACTATGGCTACACCTTC
-,-,TRBV20-1,TRBJ2-3,CSAREGSSTDTQYF,TGCAGTGCTAGGGAGGGGTCTAGCACAGATACGCAGTATTTT